This paragraph covers one TCR beta chain sequence. The target antigen is unknown. This sample was taken from a study of PD-L1 blockade in urothelial cancer. For the study at large: Blood was evaluated 3 weeks (second dose) and 6 weeks after therapy began. There were a median of approximately 140,000 T cells in blood samples.

Germline trimming cut 4 bases from V and 10 bases from J; bases unmatched to any gene: 10. This CDR3 comprises 15 residues. Germline CDR1 MNHNY, CDR2 SVGAGI (reference sequence). Study observations and caveats: Lower than median blood TCR clonality before treatment predicted better survival.

Sequencing used immunoSEQ multiplex PCR; TCRdb keeps in-frame clones, though not all of them. In the table there are approximately 28,000 clones, roughly 80% of which are singletons. The sample's time point: peripheral blood 6 weeks after treatment start. Sequenced material: PBMCs, taken around atezolizumab (anti-PD-L1) treatment. The sequence was obtained from a man between 65 and 79 years old with urothelial cancer. The chain has TRBV6-6 and TRBJ2-2; 9 nucleotides agree with TRBD1. The DNA of the CDR3 is TGTGCCAGCAGTTCCGGGACAGGGAGGGTTGCGGAGCTGTTTTTT. The encoded protein is CASSSGTGRVAELFF.